Below, 15 T cell receptor beta chains from the same sample are listed, as sequenced in a study of response to subunit inactivated influenza vaccine. TCRdb re-called the RT-PCR reads through MiXCR, storing one row per CDR3 protein. The sample carries about 650,000 distinct CDR3 sequences, 14% recorded once. The starting material was PBMCs from blood, obtained 14 days before vaccination. These receptors were taken from a man over 45 who received an inactivated influenza vaccine.

This clonotype was counted only a few times. The chain links TRBV12-3 or TRBV12-4 to TRBJ1-5; a possible D gene is TRBD1 (5 bases). The CDR3 is 14 amino acids. The V end lost 6 bases, the J end lost 3 bases, and 12 bases lay between the germline ends. CDR3 DNA: TGTGCCAGCAGGCTCGGGACGGCCAATCAGCCCCAGCATTTT. It codes for CASRLGTANQPQHF.

The genes are TRBV12-3 or TRBV12-4 and TRBJ2-5; 7 bases map to TRBD1. Trimming took 7 bases from V and 5 from J; bases not matched to a gene: 13. The CDR3 has 15 amino acids. CDR3 loop: CASTFGRAQGETQYF. The DNA for the CDR3 is TGTGCCAGCACCTTCGGACGGGCACAGGGGGAGACCCAGTACTTC.

V is TRBV12-3 or TRBV12-4 and J is TRBJ1-2, with TRBD1 matching 9 bases. This CDR3 is built from 14 residues. J gave up 6 bases and V 5 bases, and 7 bases lay outside the gene matches. The CDR3 DNA is TGTGCCAGCAGTGAAACAGGGGGCCGCGATGGCTACACCTTC. This translates into CASSETGGRDGYTF.

V is TRBV5-1 and J is TRBJ2-1; 9 bases map to TRBD2. Trimming cost V 7 bases and J 4 bases; bases outside gene matches: 3. The germline V gene has CDR1 SGHRS and CDR2 YFSETQ. This CDR3 is built from 13 residues. The CDR3 region is CASRTSAYNEQFF. CDR3 coding DNA: TGCGCCAGCCGGACTAGCGCGTACAATGAGCAGTTCTTC.

With respect to this clonotype: A read error may explain this, as a much larger clone is one base away. This chain connects TRBV5-1 to TRBJ1-1; D is unresolved. Trimming removed 4 bases from V and 0 bases from J, with 10 bases in between. Per germline, CDR1 SGHRS and CDR2 YFSETQ. This CDR3 has 14 amino acids. The CDR3: CASSKHGMNTEAFF. The DNA for the CDR3 is TGCGCCAGCAGCAAACATGGCATGAACACTGAAGCTTTCTTT.

CDR3 in amino acids: CASSVGPTEAFF. CDR3 bases: TGTGCCAGCAGTGTAGGACCTACTGAAGCTTTCTTT. The chain is built from TRBV12-3 or TRBV12-4 and TRBJ1-1; D is unresolved. Trimming left V 5 bases short and J 5 bases short, with 9 bases between. The CDR3 sequence is 12 residues long.

This clonotype appeared a few times. This chain connects TRBV7-8 to TRBJ1-5; 8 bases agree with TRBD1. Per germline, CDR1 SGHVS and CDR2 FQNEAQ. Unmatched junction bases numbered 7, after V lost 8 bases and J lost 4 bases. The CDR3 spans 14 residues. The CDR3 reads CASGTGGANQPQHF. In nucleotides, the CDR3 is TGTGCCAGCGGAACAGGGGGGGCTAATCAGCCCCAGCATTTT.

This clonotype was counted at least ten times. The chain links TRBV12-3 or TRBV12-4 to TRBJ1-2; possibly TRBD1 for D (6 bases). V lost 5 bases and J 3 bases, leaving 16 bases between the germline ends. The CDR3 contains 15 residues. The CDR3 sequence: CASSLQAWTDYGYTF. DNA for the CDR3: TGTGCCAGCAGTCTCCAGGCATGGACAGACTATGGCTACACCTTC.

This clonotype turned up a few times. This sequence joins TRBV9 and TRBJ2-3; D may be TRBD1 (5 bases). This CDR3 contains 15 residues. V was shortened by 1 base and J by 3 bases, with 12 bases between the two germline ends. CDR1 is SGDLS, CDR2 YYNGEE, per germline. CDR3 sequence: CASSVKTRVTDTQYF. In DNA, the CDR3 is TGTGCCAGCAGCGTAAAGACCAGGGTAACAGATACGCAGTATTTT.

V gene TRBV12-3 or TRBV12-4 combines with J gene TRBJ2-5; TRBD2 matches at 11 bases. The CDR3 is made up of 17 amino acids. V shed 3 bases and J 1 base; nucleotides not matched to a gene: 7. The CDR3 is CASSFGWLAGGQETQYF. CDR3 in DNA: TGTGCCAGCAGTTTCGGTTGGCTAGCGGGGGGCCAAGAGACCCAGTACTTC.

This clonotype was seen ten or more times. The CDR3 protein is CASSPLAMGEQYF. The CDR3 region has the DNA TGTGCCAGCTCACCACTCGCAATGGGGGAGCAGTACTTC. This rearrangement joins TRBV18 to TRBJ2-7; D call uncertain. The length of the CDR3 is 13 residues. V was pared by 1 base and J by 7 bases, with 11 bases between. Germline CDR1 and CDR2: KGHSH and LQKENI.

Many counts were recorded for this clonotype. The rearrangement uses TRBV5-1 and TRBJ2-7, with D perhaps TRBD1 (5 bases). V lost 2 bases, J lost 4 bases, and 10 bases lay in between. This CDR3 is built from 13 residues. Per germline, CDR1 SGHRS and CDR2 YFSETQ. This CDR3 is CASSFRTQYEQYF. In nucleotides, the CDR3 is TGCGCCAGCAGCTTCCGGACACAGTACGAGCAGTACTTC.

This rearrangement joins TRBV6-5 to TRBJ2-3; 10 positions agree with TRBD1. CDR1 and CDR2 from the germline V gene are MNHEY and SVGAGI. This CDR3 is 16 amino acids long. V dropped 4 bases and J dropped 4; count of bases not matched to a gene: 8. CDR3 sequence reads: CASSSGTGVWADTQYF. CDR3 sequence (DNA): TGTGCCAGCAGTTCCGGGACAGGGGTTTGGGCAGATACGCAGTATTTT.

The J gene is TRBJ2-1, the V gene TRBV2, with 11 nucleotides matching TRBD2. The trim removed 2 bases at V and 8 bases at J, leaving 5 bases unmatched. CDR1 is SNHLY and CDR2 is FYNNEI in the germline V gene. The CDR3 covers 15 residues. DNA for the CDR3: TGTGCCAGCAGTGAACCTAGCGGGAGGATCGATGAGCAGTTCTTC. Its translation: CASSEPSGRIDEQFF.

This clonotype was picked up many times. V is TRBV28 and J is TRBJ2-5; 9 bases line up with TRBD2. This CDR3 has 13 residues. Germline V CDR1 and CDR2: MDHEN, SYDVKM. V shed 6 bases and J 5 bases; nucleotides not matched to a gene: 4. The CDR3 sequence: CASRLAGVETQYF. The CDR3 nucleotides are TGTGCCAGCAGATTAGCGGGAGTCGAGACCCAGTACTTC.